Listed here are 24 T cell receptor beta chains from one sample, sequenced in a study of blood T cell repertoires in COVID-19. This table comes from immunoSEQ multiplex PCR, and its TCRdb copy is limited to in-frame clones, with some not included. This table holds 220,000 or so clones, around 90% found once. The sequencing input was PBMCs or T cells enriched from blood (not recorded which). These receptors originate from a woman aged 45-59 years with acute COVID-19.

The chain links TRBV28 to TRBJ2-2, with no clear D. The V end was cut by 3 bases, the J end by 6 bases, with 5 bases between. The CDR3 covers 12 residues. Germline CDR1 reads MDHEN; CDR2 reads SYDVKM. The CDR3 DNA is TGTGCCAGCAGTTTGAGTTCCGGGGAGCTGTTTTTT. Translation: CASSLSSGELFF. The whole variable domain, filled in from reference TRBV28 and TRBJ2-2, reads DVKVTQSSRYLVKRTGEKVFLECVQDMDHENMFWYRQDPGLGLRLIYFSYDVKMKEKGDIPEGYSVSREKKERFSLILESASTNQTSMYLCASSLSSGELFFGEGSRLTVL.

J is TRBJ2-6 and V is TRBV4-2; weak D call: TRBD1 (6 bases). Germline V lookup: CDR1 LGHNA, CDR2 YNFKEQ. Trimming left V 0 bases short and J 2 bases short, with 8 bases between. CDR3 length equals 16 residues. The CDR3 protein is CASSQDGGAGANVLTF. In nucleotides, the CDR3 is TGTGCCAGCAGCCAAGATGGGGGCGCTGGGGCCAACGTCCTGACTTTC.

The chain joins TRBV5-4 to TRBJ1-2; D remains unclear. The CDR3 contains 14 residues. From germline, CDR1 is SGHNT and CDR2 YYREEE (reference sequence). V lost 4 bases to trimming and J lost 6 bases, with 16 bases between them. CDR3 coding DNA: TGTGCCAGCAGCAACCGGGTTTCATGGGATGGCTACACCTTC. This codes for CASSNRVSWDGYTF.

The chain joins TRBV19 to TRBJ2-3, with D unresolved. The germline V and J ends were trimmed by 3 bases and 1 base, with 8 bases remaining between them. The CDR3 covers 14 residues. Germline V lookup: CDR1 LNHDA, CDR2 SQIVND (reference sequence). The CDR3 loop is CASSIYSRTDTQYF. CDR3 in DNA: TGTGCCAGTAGTATTTACAGCCGCACAGATACGCAGTATTTT.

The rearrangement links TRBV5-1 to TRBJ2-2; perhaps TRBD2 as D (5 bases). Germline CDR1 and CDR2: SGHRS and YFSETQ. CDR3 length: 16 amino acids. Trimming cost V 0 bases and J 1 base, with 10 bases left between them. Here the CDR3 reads CASSLALGRNTGELFF. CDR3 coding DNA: TGCGCCAGCAGCTTGGCCCTTGGGAGGAACACCGGGGAGCTGTTTTTT. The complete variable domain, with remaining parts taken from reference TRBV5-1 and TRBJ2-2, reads KAGVTQTPRYLIKTRGQQVTLSCSPISGHRSVSWYQQTPGQGLQFLFEYFSETQRNKGNFPGRFSGRQFSNSRSEMNVSTLELGDSALYLCASSLALGRNTGELFFGEGSRLTVL.

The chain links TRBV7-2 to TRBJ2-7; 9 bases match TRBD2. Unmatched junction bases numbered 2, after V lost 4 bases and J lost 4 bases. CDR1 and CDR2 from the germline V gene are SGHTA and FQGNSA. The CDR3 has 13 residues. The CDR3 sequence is CASSYSGSYEQYF. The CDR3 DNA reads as TGTGCCAGCAGCTATAGCGGGAGTTACGAGCAGTACTTC.

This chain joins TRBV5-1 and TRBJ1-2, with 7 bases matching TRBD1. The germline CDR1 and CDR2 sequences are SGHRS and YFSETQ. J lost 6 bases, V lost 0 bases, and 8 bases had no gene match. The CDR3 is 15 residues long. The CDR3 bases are TGCGCCAGCAGCTTGGGCAGACAGGGTGAAGATGGCTACACCTTC. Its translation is CASSLGRQGEDGYTF. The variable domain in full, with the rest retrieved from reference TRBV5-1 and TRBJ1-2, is KAGVTQTPRYLIKTRGQQVTLSCSPISGHRSVSWYQQTPGQGLQFLFEYFSETQRNKGNFPGRFSGRQFSNSRSEMNVSTLELGDSALYLCASSLGRQGEDGYTFGSGTRLTVV.

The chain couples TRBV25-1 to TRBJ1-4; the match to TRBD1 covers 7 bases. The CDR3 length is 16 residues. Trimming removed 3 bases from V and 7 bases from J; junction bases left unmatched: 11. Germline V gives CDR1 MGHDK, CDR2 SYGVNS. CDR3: CASSDEGAAVSEKLFF. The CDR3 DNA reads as TGTGCCAGCAGTGATGAGGGGGCGGCAGTCAGTGAAAAACTGTTTTTT.

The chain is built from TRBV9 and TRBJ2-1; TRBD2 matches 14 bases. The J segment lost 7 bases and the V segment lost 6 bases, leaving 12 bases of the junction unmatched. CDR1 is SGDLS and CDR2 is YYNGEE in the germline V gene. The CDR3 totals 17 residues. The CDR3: CASIPGTGTSGRNEQFF. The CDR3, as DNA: TGTGCCAGCATCCCAGGAACCGGGACTAGCGGGAGAAATGAGCAGTTCTTC.

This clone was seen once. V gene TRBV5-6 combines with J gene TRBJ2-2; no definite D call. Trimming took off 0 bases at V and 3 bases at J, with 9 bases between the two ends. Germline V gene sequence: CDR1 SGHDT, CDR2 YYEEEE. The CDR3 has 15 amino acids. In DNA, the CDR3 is TGTGCCAGCAGCTTGGTACCACTATACACCGGGGAGCTGTTTTTT. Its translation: CASSLVPLYTGELFF.

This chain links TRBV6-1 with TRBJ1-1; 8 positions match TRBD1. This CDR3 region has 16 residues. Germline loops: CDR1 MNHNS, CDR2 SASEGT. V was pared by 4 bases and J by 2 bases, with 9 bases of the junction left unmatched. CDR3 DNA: TGTGCCAGCAGTGGACAGGGGTACGTTCGAAACACTGAAGCTTTCTTT. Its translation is CASSGQGYVRNTEAFF.

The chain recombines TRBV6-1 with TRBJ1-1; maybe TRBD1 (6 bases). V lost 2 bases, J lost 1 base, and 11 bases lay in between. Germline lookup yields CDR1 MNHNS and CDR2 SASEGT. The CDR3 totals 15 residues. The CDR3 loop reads CASSETAGANTEAFF. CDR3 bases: TGTGCCAGCAGTGAAACAGCGGGGGCGAACACTGAAGCTTTCTTT.

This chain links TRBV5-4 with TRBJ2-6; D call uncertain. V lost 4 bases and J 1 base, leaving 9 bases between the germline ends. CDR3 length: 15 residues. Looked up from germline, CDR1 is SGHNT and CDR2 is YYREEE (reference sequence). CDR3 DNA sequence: TGTGCCAGCAGCCTGGACCGGTCTGGGGCCAACGTCCTGACTTTC. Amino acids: CASSLDRSGANVLTF. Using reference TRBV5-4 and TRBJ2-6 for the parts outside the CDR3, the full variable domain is ETGVTQSPTHLIKTRGQQVTLRCSSQSGHNTVSWYQQALGQGPQFIFQYYREEENGRGNFPPRFSGLQFPNYSSELNVNALELDDSALYLCASSLDRSGANVLTFGAGSRLTVL.

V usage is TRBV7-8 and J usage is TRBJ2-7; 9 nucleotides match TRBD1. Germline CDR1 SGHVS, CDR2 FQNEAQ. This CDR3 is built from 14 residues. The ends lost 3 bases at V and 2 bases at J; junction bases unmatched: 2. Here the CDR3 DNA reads TGTGCCAGCAGCTTCCACAGGGGGCCCTACGAGCAGTACTTC. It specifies CASSFHRGPYEQYF.

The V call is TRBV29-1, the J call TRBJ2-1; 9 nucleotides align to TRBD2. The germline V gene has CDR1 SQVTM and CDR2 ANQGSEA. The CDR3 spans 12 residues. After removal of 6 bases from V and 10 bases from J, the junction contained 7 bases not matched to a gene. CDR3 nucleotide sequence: TGCAGCGTCCTTAGCGGGAGTCGGGAGCAGTTCTTC. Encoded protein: CSVLSGSREQFF.

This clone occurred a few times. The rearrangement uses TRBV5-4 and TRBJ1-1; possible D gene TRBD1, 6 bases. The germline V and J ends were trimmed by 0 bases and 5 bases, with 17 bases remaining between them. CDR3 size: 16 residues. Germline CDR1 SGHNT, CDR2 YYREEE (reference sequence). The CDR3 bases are TGTGCCAGCAGCTTGGCCCTGGGCAGGGGAAAAACTGAAGCTTTCTTT. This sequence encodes CASSLALGRGKTEAFF.

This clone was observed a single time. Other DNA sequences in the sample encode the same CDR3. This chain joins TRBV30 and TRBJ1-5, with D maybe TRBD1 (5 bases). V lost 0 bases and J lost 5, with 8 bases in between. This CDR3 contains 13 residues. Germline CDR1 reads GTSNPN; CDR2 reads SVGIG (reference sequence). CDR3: CAWSVRGYQPQHF. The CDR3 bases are TGTGCCTGGAGTGTCCGGGGGTATCAGCCCCAGCATTTT.

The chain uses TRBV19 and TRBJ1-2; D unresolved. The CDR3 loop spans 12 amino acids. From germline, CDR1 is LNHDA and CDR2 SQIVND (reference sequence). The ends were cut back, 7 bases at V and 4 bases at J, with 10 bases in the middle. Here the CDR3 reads CASKEVSYGYTF. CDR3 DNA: TGTGCCAGTAAAGAGGTCAGCTATGGCTACACCTTC. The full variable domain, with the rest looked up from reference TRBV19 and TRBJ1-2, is DGGITQSPKYLFRKEGQNVTLSCEQNLNHDAMYWYRQDPGQGLRLIYYSQIVNDFQKGDIAEGYSVSREKKESFPLTVTSAQKNPTAFYLCASKEVSYGYTFGSGTRLTVV.

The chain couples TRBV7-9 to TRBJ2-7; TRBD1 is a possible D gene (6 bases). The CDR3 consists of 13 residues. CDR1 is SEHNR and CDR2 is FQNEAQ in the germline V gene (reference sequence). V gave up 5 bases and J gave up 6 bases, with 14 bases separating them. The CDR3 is CASSETGLGEQYF. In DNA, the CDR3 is TGTGCCAGCAGCGAAACAGGGTTGGGCGAGCAGTACTTC.

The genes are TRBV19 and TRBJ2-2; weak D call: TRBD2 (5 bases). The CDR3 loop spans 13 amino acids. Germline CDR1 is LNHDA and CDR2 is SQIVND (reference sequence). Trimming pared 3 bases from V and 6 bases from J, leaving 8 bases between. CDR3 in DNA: TGTGCCAGTAGTATGACTACAGCCGGGGAGCTGTTTTTT. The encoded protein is CASSMTTAGELFF.

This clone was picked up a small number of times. The CDR3: CATSRVGAGEKLFF. CDR3 DNA: TGTGCCACCAGCAGAGTTGGGGCTGGTGAAAAACTGTTTTTT. This chain joins TRBV15 and TRBJ1-4; tentative D call: TRBD1 (5 bases). V lost 1 base to trimming and J lost 7 bases, with 10 bases between them. CDR1 and CDR2 from the germline V gene are LNHNV and YYDKDF (reference sequence). The length of the CDR3 is 14 residues.

Here the CDR3 DNA reads TGTGCCAGCAGCTTAGCGACTAGCGGGAGCCTGACGCAGTACTTC. This translates into CASSLATSGSLTQYF. The chain is built from TRBV7-8 and TRBJ2-7; 12 bases are a match to TRBD2. This CDR3 region has 15 residues. Per the germline V gene, CDR1 is SGHVS and CDR2 is FQNEAQ. Trimming removed 0 bases from V and 9 bases from J; junction bases left unmatched: 6.

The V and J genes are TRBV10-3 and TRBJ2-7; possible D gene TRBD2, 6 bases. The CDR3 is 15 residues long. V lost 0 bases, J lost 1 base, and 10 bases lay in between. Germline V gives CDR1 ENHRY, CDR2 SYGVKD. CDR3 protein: CAISESRTKSYEQYF. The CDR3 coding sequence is TGTGCCATCAGTGAGTCTCGGACTAAGTCCTACGAGCAGTACTTC.

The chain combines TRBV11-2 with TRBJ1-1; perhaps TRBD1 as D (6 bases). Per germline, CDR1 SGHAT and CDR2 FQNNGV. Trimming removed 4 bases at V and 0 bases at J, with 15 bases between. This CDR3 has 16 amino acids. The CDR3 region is CASSSDSGHVNTEAFF. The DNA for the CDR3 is TGTGCCAGCAGCTCAGATTCGGGACACGTGAACACTGAAGCTTTCTTT.